What follows are 11 T cell receptor beta chains derived from one specimen sequenced in a study of shared clonotypes between healthy human individuals. Some clones are missing from TCRdb's copy, which holds only in-frame ones; the method was immunoSEQ multiplex PCR. The profile shows 470,000 or so clones, 81% of them singletons. Sequencing was carried out using PBMCs. Every receptor here comes from a woman aged 40 to 50 in good health. Some clones in this sample may be carry-over from other donors' samples.

There are many counts of this clone. The sample has other DNA sequences that encode this CDR3 too. The V gene is TRBV7-2, the J gene TRBJ2-2, with TRBD2 matching over 7 bases. Germline CDR1 and CDR2: SGHTA and FQGNSA. V was clipped by 2 bases and J by 0 bases; unmatched bases: 6. The CDR3 has 17 residues. CDR3 in amino acids: CASSLLLASANTGELFF. CDR3 coding DNA: TGTGCCAGCAGCTTACTACTAGCGTCCGCGAACACCGGGGAGCTGTTTTTT.

The rearrangement joins TRBV9 to TRBJ2-7; 10 nucleotides align to TRBD2. CDR1 and CDR2 (germline): SGDLS, YYNGEE. The V and J ends lost 0 bases and 0 bases, in that order; junction bases with no gene match: 12. The CDR3 covers 19 residues. The CDR3 DNA sequence: TGTGCCAGCAGCGTAGGCCCGGGGGGGGCTAGCGGGGGCTCCTACGAGCAGTACTTC. It yields the protein CASSVGPGGASGGSYEQYF.

The CDR3 region is CASSDGTGSGELFF. The CDR3 bases are TGTGCCAGCAGCGACGGGACAGGGTCCGGGGAGCTGTTTTTT. The chain combines TRBV9 with TRBJ2-2; 9 bases are a match to TRBD1. V lost 3 bases to trimming and J lost 6 bases; unmatched junction nucleotides: 3. In germline, CDR1 is SGDLS, CDR2 YYNGEE. This CDR3 spans 14 amino acids.

V is TRBV18 and J is TRBJ1-1, with D unclear. The CDR3 covers 15 residues. CDR1 is KGHSH and CDR2 is LQKENI in the germline V gene. V was clipped by 0 bases and J by 1 base, with 9 bases between them. The CDR3 reads CASSPPSAGNTEAFF. CDR3 in DNA: TGTGCCAGCTCACCACCATCCGCAGGGAACACTGAAGCTTTCTTT.

This rearrangement joins TRBV7-3 to TRBJ1-1; perhaps TRBD1 as D (6 bases). V lost 5 bases, J lost 2 bases, and 12 bases lay in between. This CDR3 has 14 residues. The germline gives CDR1 SGHTA, CDR2 FQGTGA. The chain's CDR3 is CASSPTGPNTEAFF. The CDR3 nucleotides are TGTGCCAGCAGCCCGACAGGCCCAAACACTGAAGCTTTCTTT.

Concerning this clone itself: A read error is likely here: a far larger clone is one base away. Other DNA sequences in this sample translate to the same CDR3. Here the CDR3 reads CASSTPGQATYEQYF. The CDR3 DNA is TGTGCTAGCAGCACGCCGGGACAGGCTACCTACGAGCAGTACTTC. This chain uses TRBV28 with TRBJ2-7, with TRBD1 identical over 8 bases. The CDR3 totals 15 residues. Germline CDR1 reads MDHEN; CDR2 reads SYDVKM.

CDR3 nucleotides: TGCGCCAGCAGTGAAGGGCTGGGCCAATACGAGCAGTACTTC. Translated: CASSEGLGQYEQYF. The rearrangement uses TRBV10-2 and TRBJ2-7; D gene unclear. The germline V and J ends were trimmed by 3 bases and 4 bases, with 13 bases remaining between them. CDR1 and CDR2 (germline): WSHSY, SAAADI. The CDR3 runs 14 residues.

The V and J genes are TRBV7-9 and TRBJ2-7; maybe TRBD2 (5 bases). The V end was cut by 10 bases, the J end by 4 bases, with 11 bases between. The CDR3 is 11 amino acids. CDR1 is SEHNR and CDR2 is FQNEAQ in the germline V gene (reference sequence). CDR3 DNA sequence: TGTGCCACCGCGGAGGTTTACGAGCAGTACTTC. This sequence encodes CATAEVYEQYF.

The rearrangement links TRBV13 to TRBJ1-1; D is undetermined. This CDR3 is built from 15 residues. V was shortened by 2 bases and J by 2 bases, with 12 bases between the two germline ends. Germline CDR1 PRHDT, CDR2 FYEKMQ (reference sequence). CDR3 DNA sequence: TGTGCCAGCAGCTTACAGGACCCCATCAACACTGAAGCTTTCTTT. Protein sequence: CASSLQDPINTEAFF.

The chain joins TRBV5-1 to TRBJ2-5; D might be TRBD1 (6 bases). The V gene lost 0 bases and the J gene lost 3 bases, with 9 bases spanning the gap. This CDR3 is 14 amino acids long. Looked up from germline, CDR1 is SGHRS and CDR2 is YFSETQ. CDR3 sequence reads: CASSLGWDKETQYF. The CDR3, as DNA: TGCGCCAGCAGCTTGGGATGGGACAAAGAGACCCAGTACTTC.

The chain is built from TRBV27 and TRBJ2-7; D perhaps matches TRBD1 (5 bases). This CDR3 is 13 amino acids long. CDR1 and CDR2 (germline): MNHEY, SMNVEV (reference sequence). Trimming cost V 6 bases and J 2 bases, with 11 bases left between them. CDR3 bases: TGTGCCAGCAGCCCGACAGACCCCTACGAGCAGTACTTC. Its translation is CASSPTDPYEQYF.